The next 30 T cell receptor beta chains were all read from a single sample in a study of T cells in Graves' hyperthyroidism and ophthalmopathy. What was amplified from RNA transcripts were TCR beta CDR3 regions. The HTBI set primed first-round TCR CDR3 RT-PCR. TCRdb passed the multiplex PCR reads through MiXCR, listing each CDR3 protein once. Seen here are roughly 350,000 distinct CDR3 sequences, roughly 15% observed once, and the top ten hold about a third. Sequencing was performed on blood. The source is a woman aged 40 to 55 with Graves' ophthalmopathy.

This clonotype came up many times. The chain recombines TRBV6-4 with TRBJ2-5; 11 positions agree with TRBD2. J lost 3 bases, V lost 8 bases, and 14 bases had no gene match. The CDR3 spans 17 residues. Germline assignment: CDR1 MRHNA and CDR2 SNTAGT. Here the CDR3 reads CASAVVRGLADEETQYF. The CDR3 bases are TGTGCCAGCGCCGTGGTGAGGGGACTAGCGGACGAAGAGACCCAGTACTTC.

This clonotype came up many times. The V call is TRBV12-3 or TRBV12-4, the J call TRBJ1-2; tentatively, D is TRBD1 (6 bases). This CDR3 has 13 residues. Trimming stripped 3 bases from V and 2 bases from J, with 7 bases between. CDR3 protein: CASSLTGNYGYTF. In nucleotides, the CDR3 is TGTGCCAGCAGTTTGACAGGAAACTATGGCTACACCTTC.

This clonotype was recorded a few times. The V call is TRBV20-1, the J call TRBJ2-2; weak D call: TRBD2 (6 bases). The CDR3 spans 16 residues. From germline, CDR1 is DFQATT and CDR2 SNEGSKA (reference sequence). Trimming removed 2 bases from V and 7 bases from J, with 20 bases in between. This CDR3 is CSARTGRLLESGELFF. The DNA for the CDR3 is TGCAGTGCTAGAACGGGGAGGCTGCTCGAAAGCGGGGAGCTGTTTTTT.

The chain joins TRBV12-3 or TRBV12-4 to TRBJ1-2, with unresolved D. The CDR3 sequence is 12 residues long. With 6 bases removed from V and 4 bases from J, the gap between germline ends came to 9 bases. The CDR3 DNA reads TGTGCCAGCAGCGCAGGATCCTATGGCTACACCTTC. The encoded protein is CASSAGSYGYTF.

The table lists this clonotype with many counts. This chain joins TRBV28 and TRBJ1-5; D gene unclear. CDR1 is MDHEN, CDR2 SYDVKM, per germline. The CDR3 spans 12 residues. V lost 10 bases, J lost 3 bases, and 10 bases lay in between. CDR3 region: CATDGVNQPQHF. The CDR3 DNA sequence: TGTGCCACAGACGGGGTCAATCAGCCCCAGCATTTT.

This clonotype was detected ten times or more. The chain employs TRBV20-1 and TRBJ2-5; D is possibly TRBD2 (7 bases). Trimming stripped 0 bases from V and 5 bases from J, with 16 bases between. CDR1 is DFQATT, CDR2 SNEGSKA, per germline (reference sequence). The CDR3 has 15 amino acids. The CDR3 sequence: CSARDLTGGQETQYF. DNA for the CDR3: TGCAGTGCTAGAGACCTCACGGGGGGCCAGGAGACCCAGTACTTC.

This clonotype was counted ten times or more. This chain joins TRBV15 and TRBJ1-5; D is unclear. Germline CDR1 is LNHNV and CDR2 is YYDKDF (reference sequence). This CDR3 is built from 14 residues. Trimming shortened V by 1 base and J by 4 bases, and 8 bases separated the two germline ends. CDR3 sequence: CATSRAVDNQPQHF. The CDR3 DNA follows: TGTGCCACCAGCAGAGCGGTGGATAATCAGCCCCAGCATTTT.

The chain couples TRBV7-9 to TRBJ1-4; TRBD1 matches 7 bases. V was pared by 0 bases and J by 7 bases, with 26 bases of the junction left unmatched. Germline V CDR1 and CDR2: SEHNR, FQNEAQ (reference sequence). This CDR3 spans 22 amino acids. DNA for the CDR3: TGTGCCAGCAGCTTAGCTCTGGATCCGGCGGGACAAAGGGGGCACAGAGGTGAAAAACTGTTTTTT. Its protein is CASSLALDPAGQRGHRGEKLFF.

The rearrangement uses TRBV5-1 and TRBJ2-1; perhaps TRBD2 as D (6 bases). CDR1 is SGHRS and CDR2 is YFSETQ in the germline V gene. CDR3 length: 15 amino acids. V was trimmed by 4 bases and J by 8 bases, leaving 19 bases between them. Here the CDR3 reads CASSLGAGRSDEQFF. CDR3 sequence (DNA): TGCGCCAGCAGCCTTGGGGCGGGGAGGTCCGATGAGCAGTTCTTC.

This clonotype occurred many times. The chain is built from TRBV7-9 and TRBJ2-1, with a tentative D call TRBD2 (5 bases). The germline V gene encodes CDR1 SEHNR and CDR2 FQNEAQ (reference sequence). V gave up 5 bases and J gave up 7 bases, with 12 bases separating them. CDR3 size: 13 residues. CDR3 DNA sequence: TGTGCCAGCAGCCCCCCACTAGAAAATGAGCAGTTCTTC. The encoded protein is CASSPPLENEQFF.

This clonotype came up a few times. The rearrangement joins TRBV10-2 to TRBJ1-3; D unclear. Trimming pared 6 bases from V and 0 bases from J, leaving 6 bases between. The CDR3 extends over 13 amino acids. CDR1 is WSHSY, CDR2 SAAADI, per germline. The CDR3 is CASSTVSGNTIYF. In DNA, the CDR3 is TGCGCCAGCAGCACAGTCTCTGGAAACACCATATATTTT.

This clonotype was seen a handful of times. The J gene is TRBJ2-7, the V gene TRBV20-1; weak D call: TRBD2 (5 bases). The CDR3 runs 13 residues. V shed 0 bases and J shed 6 bases, with 12 bases lying between them. Germline CDR1 is DFQATT and CDR2 is SNEGSKA (reference sequence). CDR3 in amino acids: CSARDLLGSEQYF. CDR3 in DNA: TGCAGTGCTAGAGATCTTTTGGGGAGCGAGCAGTACTTC.

This clonotype was found many times. CDR3 residues: CATEGQGSTYEQYF. CDR3 nucleotides: TGTGCCACTGAGGGACAGGGATCGACCTACGAGCAGTACTTC. The J gene is TRBJ2-7, the V gene TRBV3-1; 9 bases map to TRBD1. This CDR3 is built from 14 residues. From germline, CDR1 is LGHDT and CDR2 YNNKEL (reference sequence). V lost 10 bases to trimming and J lost 2 bases; unmatched junction nucleotides: 9.

The table lists this clonotype with many counts. This chain joins TRBV2 and TRBJ1-2; D remains ambiguous. The germline CDR1 and CDR2 sequences are SNHLY and FYNNEI. The CDR3 is made up of 14 amino acids. Trimming shortened V by 2 bases and J by 4 bases, and 11 bases separated the two germline ends. In DNA, the CDR3 is TGTGCCAGCAGTGAATTGGCACGGGGCTATGGCTACACCTTC. It yields the protein CASSELARGYGYTF.

This clonotype showed up many times. The chain recombines TRBV18 with TRBJ1-1; 8 positions agree with TRBD1. V was clipped by 2 bases and J by 2 bases; unmatched bases: 7. The CDR3 has 16 residues. CDR1 and CDR2 (germline): KGHSH, LQKENI. The CDR3 protein is CASSPTDRAGNTEAFF. Here the CDR3 DNA reads TGTGCCAGCTCACCAACGGACAGGGCGGGAAACACTGAAGCTTTCTTT.

This clonotype was found many times. The rearrangement uses TRBV6-2 or TRBV6-3 and TRBJ2-1, with D possibly matching TRBD2 (5 bases). The V and J ends lost 6 bases and 8 bases respectively, with 23 bases between them. The germline CDR1 and CDR2 sequences are MNHEY and SVGEGT. The length of the CDR3 is 16 residues. CDR3 amino acids: CASSPQHPLRVHEQFF. CDR3 bases: TGTGCCAGCAGCCCACAACACCCCCTGAGGGTACATGAGCAGTTCTTC.

This clonotype appeared many times. V and J are TRBV2 and TRBJ1-1, with unresolved D. The V end was cut by 7 bases, the J end by 0 bases, with 12 bases between. This CDR3 is built from 14 residues. Germline CDR1 and CDR2: SNHLY and FYNNEI. CDR3 loop: CASTTNQVNTEAFF. CDR3 in DNA: TGTGCCAGCACCACTAACCAGGTGAACACTGAAGCTTTCTTT.

In this sample, this clonotype turned up a few times. The V gene is TRBV28, the J gene TRBJ1-2, with 10 bases identical to TRBD1. CDR1 MDHEN and CDR2 SYDVKM come from the germline V gene. The CDR3 is 14 residues long. Germline trimming cut 6 bases from V and 8 bases from J; bases unmatched to any gene: 9. The CDR3 bases are TGTGCCAGCAGGGGCCCGGACAGGGGGATCGGCTACACCTTC. Translation: CASRGPDRGIGYTF.

About this clonotype: A much larger clone differs by one base, so this may be a read error. In this CDR3 the conserved last residue, phenylalanine or tryptophan, is missing, so a read error is likely. V and J are TRBV5-1 and TRBJ1-2; no clear D gene. CDR3 length: 16 residues. The V gene lost 4 bases and the J gene lost 2 bases, with 18 bases spanning the gap. Germline V lookup: CDR1 SGHRS, CDR2 YFSETQ. CDR3 sequence: CASSPIDLGGNYGYTL. The CDR3 coding sequence is TGCGCCAGCAGCCCCATCGATTTGGGCGGGAACTATGGCTACACCCTC.

The chain joins TRBV3-1 to TRBJ1-4; D is ambiguous. Trimming took off 3 bases at V and 3 bases at J, with 8 bases between the two ends. Germline V gene lookup returns CDR1 LGHDT and CDR2 YNNKEL (reference sequence). This CDR3 is built from 14 residues. The CDR3 loop reads CASSHSGANEKLFF. CDR3 nucleotides: TGTGCCAGCAGCCACAGCGGGGCTAATGAAAAACTGTTTTTT.

This clonotype was counted at least ten times. The chain joins TRBV29-1 to TRBJ2-2; D is uncertain. CDR3 length: 12 amino acids. In germline, CDR1 is SQVTM, CDR2 ANQGSEA. V was cut by 4 bases and J by 1 base, with 4 bases left in between. CDR3 region: CSVVENTGELFF. The CDR3 coding sequence is TGCAGCGTTGTGGAGAACACCGGGGAGCTGTTTTTT.

This clonotype came up many times. The chain has TRBV2 and TRBJ2-7; 8 nucleotides agree with TRBD1. This CDR3 has 14 residues. V lost 4 bases, J lost 0 bases, and 2 bases stayed unmatched. CDR1 and CDR2 (germline): SNHLY, FYNNEI. CDR3 region: CASSGDRSSYEQYF. The CDR3 DNA is TGTGCCAGCAGTGGGGACAGGAGCTCCTACGAGCAGTACTTC.

The gene calls are TRBV5-4 and TRBJ2-7; 7 nucleotides agree with TRBD2. CDR1 and CDR2 from the germline V gene are SGHNT and YYREEE (reference sequence). V trimming: 3 bases; J trimming: 6 bases; junction bases outside the gene matches: 12. The CDR3 covers 15 residues. The CDR3 bases are TGTGCCAGCAGCTCCACGGTGGCGGGAGCCCGCGAGCAGTACTTC. This encodes CASSSTVAGAREQYF.

Comments on this clonotype: Possible read error: a much larger clone is one base away. CDR3 in DNA: TGTACCAGCAGCCAAGCAACGTATAACTATGGCTACACCTTC. It translates to CTSSQATYNYGYTF. The gene calls are TRBV14 and TRBJ1-2; D not resolved. Germline lookup yields CDR1 SGHDN and CDR2 FVKESK. CDR3 size: 14 residues.

This clonotype was counted at least ten times. The CDR3 is CASSFRRTSPLHF. In DNA form, the CDR3 reads TGTGCCAGCAGTTTCCGGAGGACTTCACCCCTCCACTTT. The chain employs TRBV6-2 or TRBV6-3 and TRBJ1-6, with D hard to call. The germline CDR1 and CDR2 sequences are MNHEY and SVGEGT. V lost 4 bases and J lost 9, with 10 bases in between. The CDR3 is 13 residues long.

As DNA, the CDR3 is TGTGCCAGCAGCTTACGAAGTCTCCGCGAGACCCAGTACTTC. Its protein is CASSLRSLRETQYF. The V call is TRBV13, the J call TRBJ2-5; D uncertain. V lost 2 bases to trimming and J lost 5 bases, with 12 bases between them. Germline V CDR1 and CDR2: PRHDT, FYEKMQ (reference sequence). This CDR3 spans 14 amino acids.

The table lists this clonotype with many counts. The chain has TRBV6-1 and TRBJ2-5, with D perhaps TRBD1 or TRBD2 (5 bases each). CDR1 and CDR2 (germline): MNHNS, SASEGT. The CDR3 has 15 residues. Trimming cost V 8 bases and J 3 bases, with 19 bases left between them. This CDR3 is CASLGERGREETQYF. CDR3 DNA sequence: TGTGCCAGCCTCGGGGAGAGGGGACGGGAAGAGACCCAGTACTTC.

V gene TRBV5-6 combines with J gene TRBJ2-7; 7 bases align to TRBD1. The V segment lost 4 bases and the J segment 8 bases; nucleotides outside the gene matches: 12. This CDR3 region has 14 residues. Germline-derived CDR1 and CDR2 are SGHDT and YYEEEE. CDR3 nucleotides: TGTGCCAGCAGCCCAGAGGGGGCTCGGGTTAAGCAGTACTTC. This translates into CASSPEGARVKQYF.

About this clonotype itself: At one boundary the junction diverges from the germline segment, which might be a read error. V is TRBV6-4 and J is TRBJ1-6; D unresolved. This CDR3 region has 14 residues. Germline V CDR1 and CDR2: MRHNA, SNTAGT. This chain's CDR3 is CVSSDSRYNSPLHF. The CDR3 bases are TGTGTCAGCAGTGACTCCCGGTATAATTCACCCCTCCACTTT.

This clonotype was seen at least ten times. The chain couples TRBV12-3 or TRBV12-4 to TRBJ1-5, with D maybe TRBD1 (5 bases). V lost 6 bases to trimming and J lost 0 bases, with 9 bases between them. The CDR3 has 14 amino acids. The chain's CDR3 is CASRSRASNQPQHF. CDR3 in DNA: TGTGCCAGCAGGAGCAGGGCTAGCAATCAGCCCCAGCATTTT.